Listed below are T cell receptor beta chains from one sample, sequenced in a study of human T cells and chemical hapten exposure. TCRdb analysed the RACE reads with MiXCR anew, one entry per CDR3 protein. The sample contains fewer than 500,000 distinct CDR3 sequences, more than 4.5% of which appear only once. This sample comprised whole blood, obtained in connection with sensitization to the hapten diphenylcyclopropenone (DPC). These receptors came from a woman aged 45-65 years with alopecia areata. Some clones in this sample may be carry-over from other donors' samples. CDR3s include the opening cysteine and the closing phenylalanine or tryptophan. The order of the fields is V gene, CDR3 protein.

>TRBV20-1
CSAGTKSLEQYF
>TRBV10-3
CAISEGALNTEAFF
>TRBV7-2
CASSAGIKTEQYF
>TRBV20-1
CSARDFIASMNTEAFF
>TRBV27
CASSPGQGITDTQYF
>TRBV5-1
CASSLGGTSLSYEQYF
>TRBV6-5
CASTPAGVHNEQFF
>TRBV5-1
CASSLSGVTEAFF
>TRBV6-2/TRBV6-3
CASSLLLAGDTGELFF
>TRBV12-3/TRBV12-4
CASRKRQGGGREAFF
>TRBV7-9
CASGTGTANEKLFF
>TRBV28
CASSLAMNPGEAFF
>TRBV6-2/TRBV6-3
CASSPHRGIVQETQYF
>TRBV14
CASSQEGKARLEAFF
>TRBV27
CASSSGSGGANVLTF
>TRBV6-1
CASSVGGPEETQYF